This T cell receptor (beta chain) appears in the sequencing data of a study of T cells in Graves' hyperthyroidism and ophthalmopathy. Findings of the study overall: Model output signaled ophthalmopathy a median roughly six months ahead of onset. Expanded thyroid clonotypes (above 0.001) were mostly also found in blood.

Uncontrolled infections, other autoimmune diseases, pregnancy or lactation led to exclusion of patients. The blood sample predates any ophthalmopathy symptoms, coming from first hyperthyroidism diagnosis. CDR1 and CDR2 from the germline V gene are MNHNS and SASEGT. This CDR3 contains 13 residues. V was pared by 3 bases and J by 4 bases, with 10 bases between. Regarding this clonotype: Its cognate antigen is unknown.

It was RNA transcripts that yielded the amplified TCR beta CDR3 regions. First-round RT-PCR with HTBI primers amplified the TCR CDR3 region. TCRdb reprocessed the multiplex PCR reads with MiXCR, giving one entry per CDR3 protein. This sample carries under 300,000 distinct CDR3 sequences, 13% to 15% of them seen once, and the ten largest clones take roughly 14%. The sequenced material came from blood. V usage is TRBV6-1 and J usage is TRBJ2-7; tentatively, D is TRBD2 (6 bases). This receptor was identified in a woman aged 35 to 49 with Graves' hyperthyroidism that later progressed to Graves' ophthalmopathy. This chain's CDR3 is CASSETRHYEQYF. CDR3 coding DNA: TGTGCCAGCAGTGAGACTAGGCATTACGAGCAGTACTTC.